The subject of this entry is one T cell receptor (beta chain). Its specificity is not known. Patients were all untreated before their thyroid surgery. In the source study's methods: Building a distant-metastasis classifier for papillary thyroid cancer drew on CDR3 differences across clinicopathological groups. TCRdb re-called the PCR reads via MiXCR. These V and J calls rely on TCRdb rather than the paper's analysis. The sample has about 35,000 clones, roughly 29% seen once. This specimen belongs to a study of metastatic and nonmetastatic thyroid tumors. Across the study: It was across blood and tumor or nodule tissue from malignant and benign thyroid patients that repertoires were compared.

The study, taken as a whole, reports: For both blood and tumor, malignant thyroid tumors reportedly showed significantly higher TCR beta diversity than benign nodules did.

Germline lookup yields CDR1 LGHDT and CDR2 YNNKEL (reference sequence). This CDR3 has 15 residues. Trimming stripped 5 bases from V and 4 bases from J, with 16 bases between. The sequence was obtained from a female donor with papillary thyroid cancer or a benign thyroid nodule (not recorded which). Some clones in this sample may be carry-over from other donors' samples. Sequencing used blood. The chain couples TRBV3-1 to TRBJ2-3; D possibly uses TRBD1 or TRBD2 (5 bases each). The CDR3 DNA is TGTGCCAGCAGCGCGCCGGGACCCGGGGCAGATACGCAGTATTTT. Translated, it gives CASSAPGPGADTQYF.